The 19 T cell receptor beta chains reported below all come from one sample, sequenced in a study of blood T cell repertoires in COVID-19. Sequencing was performed with immunoSEQ multiplex PCR; in TCRdb, only in-frame clones are kept and a portion is missing. The repertoire includes 200,000 or so clones, more than 65% of them detected once, and less than 9.5% sits in the top ten. Sequenced input: PBMCs or T cells enriched from blood (not recorded which). The receptor set was obtained from a man in his forties or fifties who had recovered from COVID-19.

The rearrangement joins TRBV5-6 to TRBJ2-7; D not certain. Deletions cut 4 bases from V and 6 bases from J, with 11 bases between. Germline assignment: CDR1 SGHDT and CDR2 YYEEEE. This CDR3 has 12 amino acids. CDR3 sequence (DNA): TGTGCCAGCAGCACCTTGGTCGGCGAGCAGTACTTC. This translates into CASSTLVGEQYF.

The J gene is TRBJ1-2, the V gene TRBV23-1; D ambiguous. TRBV23-1 is known as an ORF, though its function is uncertain. The CDR3 extends over 13 amino acids. V was pared by 3 bases and J by 3 bases, with 8 bases between. Here the CDR3 reads CASSHMGDYGYTF. CDR3 in DNA: TGCGCCAGCAGTCATATGGGAGACTATGGCTACACCTTC.

This clone has a handful of counts. This chain joins TRBV7-9 and TRBJ1-6, with D unclear. Trimming pared 2 bases from V and 0 bases from J, leaving 14 bases between. The CDR3 is 18 amino acids. From germline, CDR1 is SEHNR and CDR2 FQNEAQ (reference sequence). The CDR3 protein is CASSLLVGGSSYNSPLHF. For the CDR3, the DNA is TGTGCCAGCAGCTTACTCGTCGGCGGAAGCTCCTATAATTCACCCCTCCACTTT.

The chain recombines TRBV19 with TRBJ2-1, with TRBD2 matching 10 bases. V trimming: 5 bases; J trimming: 4 bases; junction bases outside the gene matches: 11. This CDR3 comprises 17 residues. Germline V CDR1 and CDR2: LNHDA, SQIVND (reference sequence). The DNA of the CDR3 is TGTGCCAGTAGTTCGCCCCGTAGCGGGGGGATGTACAATGAGCAGTTCTTC. It encodes CASSSPRSGGMYNEQFF.

J is TRBJ1-1 and V is TRBV6-1; D is unclear. CDR3 length: 11 residues. With 5 bases removed from V and 8 bases from J, the gap between germline ends came to 9 bases. From germline, CDR1 is MNHNS and CDR2 SASEGT. The DNA of the CDR3 is TGTGCCAGCAGTTATAAGACAGAAGCTTTCTTT. Protein: CASSYKTEAFF.

The chain is built from TRBV5-6 and TRBJ1-2; D remains ambiguous. The CDR3 has 13 residues. With 4 bases removed from V and 6 bases from J, the gap between germline ends came to 13 bases. Per germline, CDR1 SGHDT and CDR2 YYEEEE. The CDR3 here is CASSHKHGDGYTF. The CDR3 nucleotides read TGTGCCAGCAGCCATAAACACGGAGATGGCTACACCTTC.

The J gene is TRBJ2-7, the V gene TRBV29-1, with D perhaps TRBD1 (6 bases). V shed 5 bases and J shed 4 bases, with 9 bases lying between them. The CDR3 covers 11 residues. Germline CDR1 SQVTM, CDR2 ANQGSEA. CDR3 region: CSVLTGYEQYF. The CDR3 DNA sequence: TGCAGCGTTCTTACAGGGTACGAGCAGTACTTC.

V is TRBV6-5 and J is TRBJ1-1, with D possibly being TRBD1 (5 bases). The CDR3 runs 13 residues. V shed 11 bases and J shed 1 base, with 14 bases lying between them. Germline V CDR1 and CDR2: MNHEY, SVGAGI. The CDR3 here is CASTTGSNTEAFF. CDR3 DNA sequence: TGTGCCTCAACCACAGGCTCGAACACTGAAGCTTTCTTT.

The chain's CDR3 is CASSYRGQNTEAFF. The CDR3 DNA follows: TGCGCCAGCAGTTACAGGGGGCAAAACACTGAAGCTTTCTTT. The chain joins TRBV5-1 to TRBJ1-1; TRBD1 matches 9 bases. This CDR3 is built from 14 residues. Germline CDR1 and CDR2: SGHRS and YFSETQ. Trimming removed 5 bases from V and 2 bases from J; junction bases left unmatched: 4.

The chain couples TRBV10-3 to TRBJ2-1; the match to TRBD2 covers 14 bases. The V gene end was trimmed by 5 bases and the J gene end by 5 bases; junction bases not matched to a gene: 5. This CDR3 has 16 residues. The germline V gene encodes CDR1 ENHRY and CDR2 SYGVKD. CDR3 protein: CAISRTSGGFDNEQFF. In nucleotides, the CDR3 is TGTGCCATCAGTCGGACTAGCGGGGGGTTTGACAATGAGCAGTTCTTC.

This sequence joins TRBV9 and TRBJ1-1; 7 nucleotides line up with TRBD1. Germline-derived CDR1 and CDR2 are SGDLS and YYNGEE. The CDR3 contains 14 residues. J lost 0 bases, V lost 4 bases, and 3 bases had no gene match. CDR3 sequence: CASSRGQLNTEAFF. CDR3 DNA: TGTGCCAGCAGCCGGGGACAGCTGAACACTGAAGCTTTCTTT. The whole variable domain, remainder taken from reference TRBV9 and TRBJ1-1, is DSGVTQTPKHLITATGQRVTLRCSPRSGDLSVYWYQQSLDQGLQFLIQYYNGEERAKGNILERFSAQQFPDLHSELNLSSLELGDSALYFCASSRGQLNTEAFFGQGTRLTVV.

The rearrangement uses TRBV6-5 and TRBJ1-3; D ambiguous. Germline CDR1 reads MNHEY; CDR2 reads SVGAGI. Trimming stripped 8 bases from V and 0 bases from J, with 14 bases between. This CDR3 contains 15 residues. The CDR3 bases are TGTGCCAGCTCCCTAGAATTGAGCTCTGGAAACACCATATATTTT. Its protein is CASSLELSSGNTIYF.

The table lists this clone with a count of one. The chain joins TRBV1 to TRBJ2-6; the DNA was not used to check the table's D call, TRBD2. TRBV1 is labeled a pseudogene. The CDR3 is 18 residues long. As DNA, the CDR3 is TGCACCAGCAGCCAAGATCGAGCGCATTACTCTGGGGCCAACGTCCTGACTTTC. The encoded protein is CTSSQDRAHYSGANVLTF.

The chain recombines TRBV11-2 with TRBJ2-3, with 10 bases lining up with TRBD2. The CDR3 spans 15 residues. J lost 2 bases, V lost 5 bases, and 4 bases had no gene match. Germline CDR1 and CDR2: SGHAT and FQNNGV. The CDR3 reads CASSPSGGHTDTQYF. CDR3 sequence (DNA): TGTGCCAGCAGCCCTAGCGGGGGCCACACAGATACGCAGTATTTT.

J is TRBJ1-1 and V is TRBV29-1; D gene unclear. Germline V gene data show CDR1 as SQVTM and CDR2 as ANQGSEA. The CDR3 sequence is 12 residues long. The V end lost 8 bases, the J end lost 4 bases, and 14 bases lay between the germline ends. DNA of the CDR3: TGCAGCACTCCGGGAGGGATCACTGAAGCTTTCTTT. Translation gives CSTPGGITEAFF.

The V and J genes are TRBV18 and TRBJ2-2, with 10 bases matching TRBD1. The CDR3 contains 18 residues. Germline trimming cut 6 bases from V and 2 bases from J; bases unmatched to any gene: 12. The germline V gene has CDR1 KGHSH and CDR2 LQKENI. The CDR3: CASSRIRRDRGNTGELFF. CDR3 bases: TGTGCCAGCTCCCGGATTCGGCGGGACAGGGGCAACACCGGGGAGCTGTTTTTT.

V is TRBV28 and J is TRBJ1-3; D is unclear. CDR1 is MDHEN and CDR2 is SYDVKM in the germline V gene. CDR3 length: 16 residues. Trimming stripped 2 bases from V and 0 bases from J, with 11 bases between. Here the CDR3 DNA reads TGTGCCAGCAGTTTAGTGTTCGCGAGCTCTGGAAACACCATATATTTT. Its protein product is CASSLVFASSGNTIYF.

The chain links TRBV4-3 to TRBJ2-4; weak D call: TRBD2 (5 bases). The CDR3 consists of 16 residues. Germline loops: CDR1 LGHNA, CDR2 YSLEER. V lost 0 bases and J lost 10, with 19 bases in between. CDR3 region: CASSQDRATLGVIQYF. CDR3 DNA sequence: TGCGCCAGCAGCCAAGATCGGGCGACCCTCGGGGTGATTCAGTACTTC.

The J gene is TRBJ1-1, the V gene TRBV9, with unresolved D. V gave up 0 bases and J gave up 0 bases, with 9 bases separating them. This CDR3 contains 15 residues. The germline CDR1 and CDR2 sequences are SGDLS and YYNGEE. CDR3 DNA sequence: TGTGCCAGCAGCGTAGCAGGAGGGATGAACACTGAAGCTTTCTTT. Translating it yields CASSVAGGMNTEAFF.